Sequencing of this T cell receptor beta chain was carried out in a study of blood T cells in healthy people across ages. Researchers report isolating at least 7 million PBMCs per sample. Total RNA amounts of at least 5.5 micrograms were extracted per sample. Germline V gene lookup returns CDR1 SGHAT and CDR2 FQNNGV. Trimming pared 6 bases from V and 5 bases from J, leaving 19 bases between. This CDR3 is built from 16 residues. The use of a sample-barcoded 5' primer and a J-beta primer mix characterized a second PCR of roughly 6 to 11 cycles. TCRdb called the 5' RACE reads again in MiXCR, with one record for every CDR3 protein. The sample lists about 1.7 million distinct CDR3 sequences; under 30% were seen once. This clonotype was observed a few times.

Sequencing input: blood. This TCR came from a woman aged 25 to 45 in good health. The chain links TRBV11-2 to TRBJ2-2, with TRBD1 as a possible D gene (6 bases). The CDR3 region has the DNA TGTGCCAGCAGGAGAGGCGGCAGGGGCGGAACCGGGGAGCTGTTTTTT. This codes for CASRRGGRGGTGELFF.